The entry that follows covers one T cell receptor beta chain sequence. What it recognizes is unknown. This sample stems from a study of T cells after posttransplantation cyclophosphamide. Study-wide results and caveats: Recipient CMV seropositivity and CMV reactivation strongly tracked TRB clonality. Donor-recipient repertoire similarity was low at 1-2 months, rising over year one. Blood and skin or GI T cell repertoires showed limited TRB overlap.

Clones were read by immunoSEQ multiplex PCR, and TCRdb kept only the in-frame ones, dropping some. Of under 15,000 clones listed, approximately 81% are singletons. Sampled 1 year posttransplant, controls received myeloablative marrow transplants, methotrexate and a calcineurin inhibitor. Germline V gene sequence: CDR1 MGHRA, CDR2 YSYEKL. V shed 1 base, J shed 7 bases, and the junction held 11 bases outside the gene matches. The CDR3 consists of 17 residues. This receptor was obtained from a male patient younger than 45 who received an allogeneic stem cell transplant from an unrelated donor, was CMV-positive, and had acute GVHD only. Some T cells may possibly be graft donor cells. The specimen comprised PBMCs, sampled 350 to 400 days after allogeneic stem cell transplant with calcineurin inhibitor and methotrexate. This chain uses TRBV4-1 with TRBJ2-1; 9 nucleotides align to TRBD2. CDR3 DNA: TGCGCCAGCAGCCAAGTGGGAGGGGGACTAGCTGGAAATGAGCAGTTCTTC. Amino acids: CASSQVGGGLAGNEQFF.